The 12 T cell receptor beta chains given below trace back to one sample, sequenced in a study of blood T cells in healthy people across ages (dated by TCRdb to about 2015). The library was prepared using 5' RACE. Sequenced on an Illumina HiSeq 2500. The second PCR ran for roughly 6 to 11 cycles and used a J-beta primer mix along with a sample-barcoded 5' primer. Using fastp at Q25 and MiXCR, TCRdb reprocessed the public reads and kept productive beta chains. Rows merge per CDR3 protein into single entries with the most common DNA and genes. The sample profile shows 2 million or so distinct CDR3 sequences; about 50% of them were found once. In total, the top ten clones hold over 2% of the sample. Source material: blood. These receptors were taken from a woman aged 40 to 50 in good health.

The chain has TRBV5-1 and TRBJ1-6, with D perhaps TRBD1 (5 bases). The V and J ends lost 4 bases and 5 bases respectively, with 16 bases between them. The length of the CDR3 is 16 residues. Germline assignment: CDR1 SGHRS and CDR2 YFSETQ. CDR3 loop: CASSPIGTRDNSPLHF. As DNA, the CDR3 is TGCGCCAGCAGCCCTATAGGGACGAGAGATAATTCACCCCTCCACTTT.

V is TRBV7-8 and J is TRBJ2-7, with a weak D call TRBD2 (6 bases). Germline loops: CDR1 SGHVS, CDR2 FQNEAQ. This CDR3 is 14 amino acids long. V gave up 5 bases and J gave up 3 bases, with 14 bases separating them. CDR3 sequence: CASSPGLIGYEQYF. The DNA for the CDR3 is TGTGCCAGCAGCCCAGGACTAATAGGCTACGAGCAGTACTTC.

This rearrangement joins TRBV10-3 to TRBJ1-2; no reliable D call. Per the germline V gene, CDR1 is ENHRY and CDR2 is SYGVKD. The V end lost 4 bases, the J end lost 8 bases, and 17 bases lay between the germline ends. The CDR3 runs to 14 residues. The CDR3 sequence: CAISAGTPLGGYTF. The CDR3 nucleotides are TGTGCCATCAGTGCGGGCACACCATTGGGAGGCTACACCTTC.

This chain joins TRBV7-8 and TRBJ2-7; tentatively, D is TRBD1 (6 bases). Germline V gives CDR1 SGHVS, CDR2 FQNEAQ. CDR3 length: 14 amino acids. Trimming stripped 7 bases from V and 0 bases from J, with 13 bases between. In DNA, the CDR3 is TGTGCCAGCACCACCGGCAGGGGCTCCTACGAGCAGTACTTC. Translation: CASTTGRGSYEQYF.

This clonotype has only a few counts. The CDR3 loop is CASTAQGIPILSGANVLTF. Here the CDR3 DNA reads TGTGCCAGCACCGCCCAGGGGATTCCAATCCTCTCTGGGGCCAACGTCCTGACTTTC. The chain couples TRBV21-1 to TRBJ2-6; TRBD1, the table's D call, was not compared with the DNA. TRBV21-1 is flagged as a pseudogene. This CDR3 has 19 amino acids.

The V call is TRBV6-5, the J call TRBJ2-1, with D maybe TRBD1 (5 bases). Trimming took off 6 bases at V and 0 bases at J, with 9 bases between the two ends. Germline CDR1 and CDR2: MNHEY and SVGAGI. The CDR3 spans 14 residues. CDR3 bases: TGTGCCAGCAGAGGGGTTACCTCCTACAATGAGCAGTTCTTC. It codes for CASRGVTSYNEQFF.

The sample holds one count of this clonotype. CDR3: CASSETRGYSPLHF. Here the CDR3 DNA reads TGTGCCAGCAGTGAGACCCGTGGGTATTCACCCCTCCACTTT. The V and J genes are TRBV2 and TRBJ1-6, with D unclear. The V and J ends lost 3 bases and 8 bases respectively, with 11 bases between them. Germline assignment: CDR1 SNHLY and CDR2 FYNNEI. CDR3 length: 14 amino acids.

This sequence joins TRBV18 and TRBJ1-6; D call uncertain. This CDR3 contains 16 residues. CDR1 and CDR2 (germline): KGHSH, LQKENI. V lost 2 bases to trimming and J lost 10 bases, with 18 bases between them. The DNA for the CDR3 is TGTGCCAGCTCACCAAGTAGGGCCACATGGCGGTCACCCCTCCACTTT. Protein product: CASSPSRATWRSPLHF.

This clonotype came up a few times. The rearrangement uses TRBV6-5 and TRBJ2-1, with TRBD2 identical over 12 bases. The J segment lost 7 bases and the V segment lost 0 bases, leaving 7 bases of the junction unmatched. Germline V CDR1 and CDR2: MNHEY, SVGAGI. The CDR3 runs to 17 residues. The CDR3 DNA follows: TGTGCCAGCAGTTACTCGTCTAGCGGGGGGGCCCAAAATGAGCAGTTCTTC. This sequence encodes CASSYSSSGGAQNEQFF.

This clonotype was found a few times. The chain couples TRBV7-9 to TRBJ2-5; 12 bases are shared with TRBD2. The CDR3 contains 13 residues. Germline trimming cut 5 bases from V and 11 bases from J; bases unmatched to any gene: 6. Per the germline V gene, CDR1 is SEHNR and CDR2 is FQNEAQ (reference sequence). The CDR3 reads CASSPTSGGRQYF. Here the CDR3 DNA reads TGTGCCAGCAGCCCGACTAGCGGGGGACGGCAGTACTTC.

In this sample, this clonotype turned up a few times. The chain uses TRBV21-1 and TRBJ2-1. TRBV21-1 is annotated as a pseudogene. This CDR3 is 16 amino acids long. In DNA form, the CDR3 reads TGTGCCAGCAGCAAAGAAGGACAGGGGCCCTTCAATGAGCAGTTCTTC. Translation: CASSKEGQGPFNEQFF.

The sample holds a few counts of this clonotype. This sequence joins TRBV20-1 and TRBJ2-5; tentatively, D is TRBD2 (6 bases). CDR3 length equals 15 residues. Trimming took 0 bases from V and 2 from J, leaving 13 bases between them. Germline lookup yields CDR1 DFQATT and CDR2 SNEGSKA (reference sequence). The CDR3 region has the DNA TGCAGTGCTAGAGATACAGCGGGTACACAAGAGACCCAGTACTTC. This codes for CSARDTAGTQETQYF.